Below, one TCR beta chain is given with its context. The data derive from a study of blood T cell repertoires in COVID-19. Study overall: The United States, Italy and Spain supplied acute and convalescent COVID-19 samples. PBMCs, B-cell-depleted T cells, or T cells provided the cDNA or gDNA that made up the material.

Seattle researchers signed up patients amid active infection and tracked them longitudinally. Study processing details: By means of reference gene primer amplification, nucleated cell counts were estimated. Libraries were prepared by immunoSEQ multiplex PCR; TCRdb keeps only in-frame clonotypes and omits some of them. That table furnishes V, J and clone size, whereas the DNA furnished D and trimming. Of about 300,000 clones in the sample, roughly 90% were seen once. From germline, CDR1 is MDHEN and CDR2 SYDVKM. The CDR3 loop spans 13 amino acids. Trimming cost V 6 bases and J 14 bases, with 17 bases left between them.

Sequencing used peripheral blood. J is TRBJ1-6 and V is TRBV28; D gene uncertain. This receptor was identified in a woman younger than 45 with COVID-19, enrolled during active disease. The chain's CDR3 is CASRMTASSALHF. The CDR3 bases are TGTGCCAGCAGGATGACGGCTAGTTCGGCCCTCCACTTT.